Listed below are T cell receptor beta chains from one sample, sequenced in a study of T cells in Graves' hyperthyroidism and ophthalmopathy. One entry per CDR3 protein results from TCRdb running MiXCR on the multiplex PCR reads. The table records approximately 380,000 distinct CDR3 sequences, approximately 19% of them present only once. The sequencing input was blood. Receptor source: a woman aged 18-30 years with Graves' hyperthyroidism. Each CDR3 is given with its conserved first and last residue. D genes are given only for firm matches. Some rows have no size entry. The others give once, few or many, or a class for an expanded clone.

d_call,v_call,j_call,clone_size,cdr3_aa,cdr3_nt
TRBD1,TRBV24-1,TRBJ2-7,.,CATSEPGQRSEQYF,TGTGCCACCAGTGAACCGGGACAGCGATCCGAGCAGTACTTC
.,TRBV19,TRBJ1-1,many,CASSINRNTGAFF,TGTGCCAGTAGTATTAACCGGAACACTGGAGCTTTCTTT
.,TRBV2,TRBJ1-1,many,CASSATILGRGTEAFF,TGTGCCAGCAGTGCTACCATTCTAGGGAGGGGCACTGAAGCTTTCTTT
TRBD1,TRBV20-1,TRBJ1-2,.,CSARDRGRGLYGYTF,TGCAGTGCTAGAGATCGGGGCAGGGGGCTCTATGGCTACACCTTC
TRBD1,TRBV20-1,TRBJ1-1,few,CSARGDRANTEAFF,TGCAGTGCTAGGGGGGACAGGGCGAACACTGAAGCTTTCTTT
TRBD1,TRBV12-3/TRBV12-4,TRBJ1-2,.,CASRPGAGGGYTF,TGTGCCAGCCGCCCCGGGGCAGGGGGTGGCTACACCTTC
.,TRBV12-3/TRBV12-4,TRBJ1-1,.,CASSSHAGAARTDAFF,TGTGCCAGCAGTTCGCACGCGGGCGCGGCTCGCACTGATGCTTTCTTT
.,TRBV3-1,TRBJ1-3,few,CASSRRSPDTIYF,TGTGCCAGCAGCCGAAGGTCCCCGGACACCATATATTTT
.,TRBV6-2/TRBV6-3,TRBJ2-7,once,CASSRAIHSLAVGEQYF,TGTGCCAGCAGCCGCGCCATCCATTCTTTGGCGGTGGGGGAGCAGTACTTC
TRBD2,TRBV2,TRBJ2-7,many,CASSLGTSGERQYF,TGTGCCAGCAGTCTAGGGACTAGCGGGGAGCGACAGTACTTC
TRBD1,TRBV18,TRBJ2-1,.,CASSRPGTGFYEQFF,TGTGCCAGCTCACGACCCGGGACAGGGTTTTATGAGCAGTTCTTC
.,TRBV6-5,TRBJ2-5,.,CASSYRAGQQTKYF,TGTGCCAGCAGTTACCGGGCCGGTCAACAGACCAAGTACTTC